This T cell receptor (beta chain) was sequenced in a study of Ad26.COV2.S vaccination and SARS-CoV-2 variants. Study-wide results and limits: People who got the vaccine or the placebo had similar non-spike TCR breadth. Total T cell responses, in the TCR breadth and depth analyses, may have been underestimated.

The germline CDR1 and CDR2 sequences are MGHRA and YSYEKL. The CDR3 totals 16 residues. V lost 3 bases and J lost 0, with 12 bases in between. Profiling relied on immunoSEQ multiplex PCR, and the TCRdb table lists in-frame clones only, not all of them. Of fewer than 150,000 clones listed, more than 80% are singletons. Notes on this clone: Antigen unknown.

The TCR was taken from a human donor who had recovered from COVID-19. The chain combines TRBV4-1 with TRBJ2-1; D gene ambiguous. This sample comprised peripheral blood, obtained after recovery from COVID-19. The CDR3 sequence is CASSQGRVSSYNEQFF. CDR3 nucleotide sequence: TGCGCCAGCAGCCAGGGAAGGGTGAGCTCCTACAATGAGCAGTTCTTC.